This record looks at one T cell receptor beta chain sequence and its context. Antigen unknown. Only in-frame clones appear in the TCRdb table, and some are missing; sequencing was by immunoSEQ multiplex PCR. Of some 480,000 clones in the sample, approximately 79% were seen once. Germline CDR1 is SNHLY and CDR2 is FYNNEI. Trimming cost V 7 bases and J 9 bases; bases outside gene matches: 3. The CDR3 spans 13 residues. For genomic DNA, unsorted samples relied on around 86 million PBMCs. This record comes from a study of shared clonotypes between healthy human individuals. Study-level information: Donors, aged 18 to 49, were a couple of women and three men.

Study-level results: A small donor pool kept down the genetic and exposure-history diversity that was represented.

The chain links TRBV2 to TRBJ2-1; 13 bases fit TRBD2. Source material: PBMCs. The origin of this receptor is a woman aged 35 to 49 in good health. Some clones in this sample may be carry-over from other donors' samples. The CDR3 DNA reads TGTGCCAGCAAACTAGCGGGAGGGAGTGAGCAGTTCTTC. Protein: CASKLAGGSEQFF.